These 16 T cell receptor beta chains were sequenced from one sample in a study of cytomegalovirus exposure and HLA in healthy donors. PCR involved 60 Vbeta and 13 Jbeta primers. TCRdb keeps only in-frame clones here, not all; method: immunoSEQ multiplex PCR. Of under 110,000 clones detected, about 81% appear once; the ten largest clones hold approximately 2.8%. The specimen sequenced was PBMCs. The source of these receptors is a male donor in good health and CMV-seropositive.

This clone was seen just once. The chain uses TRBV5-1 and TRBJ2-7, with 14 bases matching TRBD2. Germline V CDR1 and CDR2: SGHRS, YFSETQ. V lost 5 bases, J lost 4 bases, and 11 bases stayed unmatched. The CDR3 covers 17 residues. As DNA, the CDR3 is TGCGCCAGCAGGCAAACCCAGGGACTAGCGGGAGTATACGAGCAGTACTTC. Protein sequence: CASRQTQGLAGVYEQYF.

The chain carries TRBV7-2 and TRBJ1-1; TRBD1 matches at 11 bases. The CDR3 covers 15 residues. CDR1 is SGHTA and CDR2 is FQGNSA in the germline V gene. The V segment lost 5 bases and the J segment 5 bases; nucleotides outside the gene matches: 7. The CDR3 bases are TGTGCCAGCAGCCGGACAGGGGGCGCGAGAACTGAAGCTTTCTTT. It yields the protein CASSRTGGARTEAFF. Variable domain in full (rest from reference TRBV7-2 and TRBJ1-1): GAGVSQSPSNKVTEKGKDVELRCDPISGHTALYWYRQSLGQGLEFLIYFQGNSAPDKSGLPSDRFSAERTGGSVSTLTIQRTQQEDSAVYLCASSRTGGARTEAFFGQGTRLTVV.

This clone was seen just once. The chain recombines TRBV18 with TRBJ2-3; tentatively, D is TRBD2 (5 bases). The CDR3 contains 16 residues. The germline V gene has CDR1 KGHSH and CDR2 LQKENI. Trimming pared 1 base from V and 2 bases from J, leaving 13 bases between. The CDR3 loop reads CASSPQLGAATDTQYF. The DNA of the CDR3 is TGTGCCAGCTCACCACAGCTCGGAGCGGCCACAGATACGCAGTATTTT. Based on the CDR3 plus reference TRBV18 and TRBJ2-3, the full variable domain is NAGVMQNPRHLVRRRGQEARLRCSPMKGHSHVYWYRQLPEEGLKFMVYLQKENIIDESGMPKERFSAEFPKEGPSILRIQQVVRGDSAAYFCASSPQLGAATDTQYFGPGTRLTVL.

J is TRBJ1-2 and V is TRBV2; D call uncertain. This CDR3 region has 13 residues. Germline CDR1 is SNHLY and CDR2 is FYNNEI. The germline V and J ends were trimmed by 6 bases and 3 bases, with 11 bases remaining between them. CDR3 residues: CASSFLDYYGYTF. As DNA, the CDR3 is TGTGCCAGCAGCTTTTTGGACTACTATGGCTACACCTTC.

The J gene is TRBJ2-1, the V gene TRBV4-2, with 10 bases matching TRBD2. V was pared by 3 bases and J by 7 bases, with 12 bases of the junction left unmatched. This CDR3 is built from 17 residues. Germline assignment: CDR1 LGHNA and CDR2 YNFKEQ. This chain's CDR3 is CASSHDRTSGLMNEQFF. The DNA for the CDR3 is TGTGCCAGCAGCCACGATCGGACTAGCGGACTGATGAATGAGCAGTTCTTC.

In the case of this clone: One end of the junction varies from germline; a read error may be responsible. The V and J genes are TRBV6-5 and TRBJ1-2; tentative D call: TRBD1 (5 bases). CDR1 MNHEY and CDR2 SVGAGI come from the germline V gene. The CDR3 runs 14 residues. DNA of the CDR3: TGTGCCAGCAGTGAATCCTGGACAAGATATGGCTACCCCTTC. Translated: CASSESWTRYGYPF.

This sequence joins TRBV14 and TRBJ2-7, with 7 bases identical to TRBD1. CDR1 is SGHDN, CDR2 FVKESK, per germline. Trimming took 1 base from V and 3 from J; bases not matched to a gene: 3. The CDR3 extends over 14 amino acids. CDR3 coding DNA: TGTGCCAGCAGCCAAGGACAGGGATTCTACGAGCAGTACTTC. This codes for CASSQGQGFYEQYF.

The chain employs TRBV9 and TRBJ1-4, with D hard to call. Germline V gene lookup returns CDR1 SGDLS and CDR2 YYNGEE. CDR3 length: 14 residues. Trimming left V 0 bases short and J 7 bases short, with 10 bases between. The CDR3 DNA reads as TGTGCCAGCAGCGTAGCGGGGTTATCTGAAAAACTGTTTTTT. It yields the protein CASSVAGLSEKLFF. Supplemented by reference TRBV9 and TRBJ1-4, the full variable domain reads DSGVTQTPKHLITATGQRVTLRCSPRSGDLSVYWYQQSLDQGLQFLIQYYNGEERAKGNILERFSAQQFPDLHSELNLSSLELGDSALYFCASSVAGLSEKLFFGSGTQLSVL.

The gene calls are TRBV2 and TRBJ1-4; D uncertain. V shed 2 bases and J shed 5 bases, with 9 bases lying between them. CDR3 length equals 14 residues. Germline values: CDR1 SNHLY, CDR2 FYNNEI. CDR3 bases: TGTGCCAGCAGTGAACACTCCGTGAATGAAAAACTGTTTTTT. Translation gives CASSEHSVNEKLFF. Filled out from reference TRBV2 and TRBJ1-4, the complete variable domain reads EPEVTQTPSHQVTQMGQEVILRCVPISNHLYFYWYRQILGQKVEFLVSFYNNEISEKSEIFDDQFSVERPDGSNFTLKIRSTKLEDSAMYFCASSEHSVNEKLFFGSGTQLSVL.

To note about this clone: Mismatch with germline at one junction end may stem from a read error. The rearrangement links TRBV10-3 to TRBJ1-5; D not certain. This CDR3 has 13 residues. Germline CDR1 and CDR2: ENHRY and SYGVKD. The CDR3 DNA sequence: TGTGCCATCGCGAGGGATGATCGTCAGCCCCAGAATTTT. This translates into CAIARDDRQPQNF.

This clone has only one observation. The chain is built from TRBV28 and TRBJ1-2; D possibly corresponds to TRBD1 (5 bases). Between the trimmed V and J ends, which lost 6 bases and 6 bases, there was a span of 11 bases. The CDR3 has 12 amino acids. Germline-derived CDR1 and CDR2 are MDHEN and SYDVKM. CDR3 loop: CASSLTEDGYTF. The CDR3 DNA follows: TGTGCCAGCAGCCTGACAGAGGATGGCTACACCTTC.

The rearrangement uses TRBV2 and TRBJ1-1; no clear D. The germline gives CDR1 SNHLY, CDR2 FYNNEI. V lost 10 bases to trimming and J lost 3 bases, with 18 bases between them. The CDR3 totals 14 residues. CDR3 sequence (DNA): TGTGCCACCCAAAAGGAGGATCGGGACACTGAAGCTTTCTTT. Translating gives CATQKEDRDTEAFF.

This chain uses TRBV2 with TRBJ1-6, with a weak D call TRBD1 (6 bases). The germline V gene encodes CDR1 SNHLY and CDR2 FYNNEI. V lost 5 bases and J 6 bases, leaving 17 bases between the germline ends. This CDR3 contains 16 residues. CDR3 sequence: CASSFRQAISNSPLHF. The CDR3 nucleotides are TGTGCCAGCAGTTTCCGACAGGCAATAAGTAATTCACCCCTCCACTTT.

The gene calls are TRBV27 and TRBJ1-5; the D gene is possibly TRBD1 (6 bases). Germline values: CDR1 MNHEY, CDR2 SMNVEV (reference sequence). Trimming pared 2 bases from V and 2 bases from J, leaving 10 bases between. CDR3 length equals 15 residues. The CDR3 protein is CASSLTGLGNQPQHF. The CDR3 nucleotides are TGTGCCAGCAGTTTAACAGGGCTCGGCAATCAGCCCCAGCATTTT.

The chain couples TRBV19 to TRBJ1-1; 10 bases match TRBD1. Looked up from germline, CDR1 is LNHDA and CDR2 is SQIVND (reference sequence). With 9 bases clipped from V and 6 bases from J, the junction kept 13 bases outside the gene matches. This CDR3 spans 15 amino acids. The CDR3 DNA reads TGTGCCAGCACGGATTCGACAGGGGGCCGGGCTGAAGCTTTCTTT. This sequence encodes CASTDSTGGRAEAFF.

The CDR3 sequence is CASSVELRPETQYF. In DNA, the CDR3 is TGTGCCAGCAGCGTAGAACTAAGGCCAGAGACCCAGTACTTC. The chain has TRBV9 and TRBJ2-5; D is uncertain. CDR1 is SGDLS, CDR2 YYNGEE, per germline. With 0 bases removed from V and 4 bases from J, the gap between germline ends came to 10 bases. The CDR3 has 14 amino acids. Drawing the rest from reference TRBV9 and TRBJ2-5, the complete variable domain is DSGVTQTPKHLITATGQRVTLRCSPRSGDLSVYWYQQSLDQGLQFLIQYYNGEERAKGNILERFSAQQFPDLHSELNLSSLELGDSALYFCASSVELRPETQYFGPGTRLLVL.